These T cell receptor beta chains were read from a single sample in a study of T cell responses to AZD1222 COVID-19 vaccine. Sequenced by immunoSEQ multiplex PCR; TCRdb stores in-frame clones only, minus some. There are approximately 190,000 clones in the sample; approximately 91% occur only once, and 0.99% lies in the top ten. The sample in question was peripheral blood, obtained on day 0 of AZD1222 vaccination. The source is an adult in good health. CDR3s include the opening cysteine and the closing phenylalanine or tryptophan. D genes are given only for firm matches. The size field is filled for only some rows; it gives once, few, many or a size class.

CDR3 length: 14
clone size: NA
D gene: NA
J gene: TRBJ2-1
V gene: TRBV24-1
CDR3 protein: CATSDLGLRNEQFF
CDR3 DNA: TGTGCCACCAGTGATCTGGGTTTGAGGAATGAGCAGTTCTTC

CDR3 length: 15
clone size: NA
D gene: NA
J gene: TRBJ2-6
V gene: TRBV6-5
CDR3 protein: CASSQSPSGANVLTF
CDR3 DNA: TGTGCCAGCAGCCAAAGCCCCTCTGGGGCCAACGTCCTGACTTTC

CDR3 length: 12
clone size: NA
D gene: NA
J gene: TRBJ2-3
V gene: TRBV21-1
CDR3 protein: CASSQLDSTQYF
CDR3 DNA: TGTGCCAGCTCCCAACTCGATAGTACGCAGTATTTT

CDR3 length: 13
clone size: NA
D gene: NA
J gene: TRBJ1-2
V gene: TRBV7-2
CDR3 protein: CASSLASSYGYTF
CDR3 DNA: TGTGCCAGCAGCTTAGCGTCTAGCTATGGCTACACCTTC

CDR3 length: 15
clone size: NA
D gene: NA
J gene: TRBJ2-6
V gene: TRBV2
CDR3 protein: CASSVLPSGANVLTF
CDR3 DNA: TGTGCCAGCAGTGTTCTCCCCTCCGGGGCCAACGTCCTGACTTTC

CDR3 length: 16
clone size: NA
D gene: TRBD1
J gene: TRBJ1-1
V gene: TRBV19
CDR3 protein: CASSILAGGRATEAFF
CDR3 DNA: TGTGCCAGTAGTATACTGGCAGGGGGCCGTGCCACTGAAGCTTTCTTT

CDR3 length: 14
clone size: NA
D gene: TRBD1
J gene: TRBJ1-2
V gene: TRBV28
CDR3 protein: CASSLPGTGYGYTF
CDR3 DNA: TGTGCCAGCAGTTTGCCCGGGACAGGGTATGGCTACACCTTC

CDR3 length: 15
clone size: NA
D gene: TRBD1
J gene: TRBJ1-5
V gene: TRBV28
CDR3 protein: CASSLGQGFRQPQHF
CDR3 DNA: TGTGCCAGCAGTTTAGGACAGGGATTTCGGCAGCCCCAGCATTTT

CDR3 length: 13
clone size: NA
D gene: NA
J gene: TRBJ1-2
V gene: TRBV7-8
CDR3 protein: CASSLGEQYGYTF
CDR3 DNA: TGTGCCAGCAGCTTAGGGGAGCAATATGGCTACACCTTC

CDR3 length: 20
clone size: once
D gene: NA
J gene: TRBJ2-2
V gene: TRBV27
CDR3 protein: CASSLGPVVTARTNTGELFF
CDR3 DNA: TGTGCCAGCAGTTTAGGGCCGGTTGTTACGGCTAGAACGAACACCGGGGAGCTGTTTTTT

CDR3 length: 15
clone size: NA
D gene: TRBD1
J gene: TRBJ2-2
V gene: TRBV7-7
CDR3 protein: CASSRTGEPTGELFF
CDR3 DNA: TGTGCTAGCAGCCGGACAGGGGAGCCGACCGGGGAGCTGTTTTTT

CDR3 length: 14
clone size: NA
D gene: NA
J gene: TRBJ2-1
V gene: TRBV6-1
CDR3 protein: CASSEMARVNEQFF
CDR3 DNA: TGTGCCAGCAGTGAGATGGCCAGGGTCAATGAGCAGTTCTTC

CDR3 length: 16
clone size: few
D gene: NA
J gene: TRBJ2-2
V gene: TRBV11-2
CDR3 protein: CASSLTPGPAAGELFF
CDR3 DNA: TGTGCCAGCAGCTTAACTCCGGGACCCGCGGCCGGGGAGCTGTTTTTT

CDR3 length: 14
clone size: NA
D gene: TRBD1
J gene: TRBJ2-7
V gene: TRBV13
CDR3 protein: CASSSHRGSYEQYF
CDR3 DNA: TGTGCCAGCAGCTCACACAGGGGCTCCTACGAGCAGTACTTC

CDR3 length: 14
clone size: NA
D gene: TRBD1
J gene: TRBJ1-1
V gene: TRBV7-8
CDR3 protein: CASSQDRGMSEAFF
CDR3 DNA: TGTGCCAGCAGCCAGGACAGGGGTATGTCTGAAGCTTTCTTT

CDR3 length: 16
clone size: few
D gene: TRBD2
J gene: TRBJ2-7
V gene: TRBV28
CDR3 protein: CASSPGGARGAYEQYF
CDR3 DNA: TGTGCCAGCAGTCCGGGAGGGGCGCGGGGTGCCTACGAGCAGTACTTC

CDR3 length: 16
clone size: NA
D gene: TRBD2
J gene: TRBJ2-2
V gene: TRBV5-1
CDR3 protein: CASTGLAGDDTGELFF
CDR3 DNA: TGCGCCAGCACGGGACTAGCGGGAGATGACACCGGGGAGCTGTTTTTT

CDR3 length: 11
clone size: NA
D gene: NA
J gene: TRBJ2-5
V gene: TRBV5-6
CDR3 protein: CASSLELDSYF
CDR3 DNA: TGTGCCAGCAGCTTGGAACTAGACTCTTACTTC

CDR3 length: 14
clone size: NA
D gene: NA
J gene: TRBJ1-1
V gene: TRBV7-3
CDR3 protein: CASSPISGNTEAFF
CDR3 DNA: TGTGCCAGCAGCCCGATATCGGGGAACACTGAAGCTTTCTTT

CDR3 length: 16
clone size: NA
D gene: NA
J gene: TRBJ2-7
V gene: TRBV25-1
CDR3 protein: CASSSPGAGGPREQYF
CDR3 DNA: TGTGCCAGCAGTTCCCCGGGGGCAGGGGGGCCTCGCGAGCAGTACTTC

CDR3 length: 18
clone size: NA
D gene: TRBD1
J gene: TRBJ1-2
V gene: TRBV5-3
CDR3 protein: CARSPECQTGGLNYGYTF
CDR3 DNA: TGTGCCAGAAGCCCCGAATGCCAGACAGGGGGTCTTAACTATGGCTACACCTTC

CDR3 length: 15
clone size: once
D gene: NA
J gene: TRBJ1-1
V gene: TRBV28
CDR3 protein: CASSSPGGRDTEAFF
CDR3 DNA: TGTGCCAGCAGTTCCCCCGGGGGGCGCGACACTGAAGCTTTCTTT

CDR3 length: 11
clone size: NA
D gene: NA
J gene: TRBJ2-5
V gene: TRBV18
CDR3 protein: CASSQQETQYF
CDR3 DNA: TGTGCCAGCTCACAACAAGAGACCCAGTACTTC

CDR3 length: 15
clone size: NA
D gene: NA
J gene: TRBJ1-2
V gene: TRBV6-5
CDR3 protein: CASSYVSGVPYGYTF
CDR3 DNA: TGTGCCAGCAGTTACGTGTCAGGGGTGCCTTATGGCTACACCTTC

CDR3 length: 14
clone size: NA
D gene: NA
J gene: TRBJ1-1
V gene: TRBV4-2
CDR3 protein: CASSQDRGSTEAFF
CDR3 DNA: TGTGCCAGCAGCCAAGATAGAGGGAGTACTGAAGCTTTCTTT

CDR3 length: 12
clone size: NA
D gene: NA
J gene: TRBJ2-1
V gene: TRBV5-1
CDR3 protein: CASSLWGNEQFF
CDR3 DNA: TGCGCCAGCAGCTTGTGGGGGAATGAGCAGTTCTTC